This passage covers 27 T cell receptor beta chains from one sample sequenced in a study of PD-L1 blockade in urothelial cancer. TCRdb's copy holds only in-frame clones and misses some; the assay was immunoSEQ multiplex PCR. The sample lists 65,000 to 80,000 clones, 84% occurring once. Sequences were derived from PBMCs, sampled around atezolizumab (anti-PD-L1) treatment. Receptors originate from a man in his 70s with urothelial cancer.

V and J are TRBV28 and TRBJ1-3, with D perhaps TRBD1 (6 bases). V was pared by 3 bases and J by 6 bases, with 9 bases between. This CDR3 has 13 amino acids. The V gene's germline CDR1 is MDHEN and CDR2 SYDVKM. The CDR3 reads CASSFQGQNTIYF. Here the CDR3 DNA reads TGTGCCAGCAGTTTTCAGGGGCAAAACACCATATATTTT.

The chain recombines TRBV28 with TRBJ2-1; 14 bases are shared with TRBD2. CDR3 length: 17 amino acids. Trimming at V came to 1 base and at J to 7 bases, leaving 6 bases not matched to a gene. The germline V gene has CDR1 MDHEN and CDR2 SYDVKM. In nucleotides, the CDR3 is TGTGCCAGCAGTTTATTCGGGACTAGCGGGAGTCAGAATGAGCAGTTCTTC. Translation gives CASSLFGTSGSQNEQFF.

V and J are TRBV10-1 and TRBJ1-5; 12 bases fit TRBD1. The germline V gene encodes CDR1 WNHNN and CDR2 SYGVQD (reference sequence). CDR3 length equals 17 residues. The V segment lost 9 bases and the J segment 0 bases; nucleotides outside the gene matches: 9. CDR3 in DNA: TGCGCCAGGCCGGGACAGGGGGCAAGGGGTAGCAATCAGCCCCAGCATTTT. Its protein product is CARPGQGARGSNQPQHF.

This chain links TRBV5-1 with TRBJ2-1; TRBD2 agrees at 12 bases. Trimming took 5 bases from V and 7 from J; bases not matched to a gene: 10. The CDR3 contains 16 residues. The germline CDR1 and CDR2 sequences are SGHRS and YFSETQ. The CDR3 DNA follows: TGCGCCAGCAGTGCCCCTGGACTAGCGGGATTGAATGAGCAGTTCTTC. The encoded protein is CASSAPGLAGLNEQFF.

J is TRBJ2-1 and V is TRBV2, with TRBD2 matching over 8 bases. CDR3 size: 15 residues. Losses at the gene ends were 10 bases for V and 0 bases for J; bases not matched to a gene: 8. CDR1 is SNHLY, CDR2 FYNNEI, per germline. The CDR3 DNA reads TGTGCCATACAACTAGCGGCGAGCTCCTACAATGAGCAGTTCTTC. Protein product: CAIQLAASSYNEQFF.

The rearrangement uses TRBV25-1 and TRBJ2-2; 7 nucleotides line up with TRBD1. The CDR3 has 16 amino acids. Germline CDR1 MGHDK, CDR2 SYGVNS. Unmatched junction bases numbered 2, after V lost 1 base and J lost 0 bases. The DNA of the CDR3 is TGTGCCAGCAGTGAATTCGGGACAGCGAACACCGGGGAGCTGTTTTTT. Its translation: CASSEFGTANTGELFF.

This rearrangement joins TRBV6-1 to TRBJ2-7; unclear D gene. The V gene's germline CDR1 is MNHNS and CDR2 SASEGT. V lost 6 bases and J lost 3, with 12 bases in between. The CDR3 is made up of 13 amino acids. CDR3 in amino acids: CASSPGANYEQYF. For the CDR3, the DNA is TGTGCCAGCAGCCCCGGAGCGAACTACGAGCAGTACTTC.

This chain connects TRBV28 to TRBJ1-2; D not resolved. The CDR3 consists of 19 residues. V gave up 4 bases and J gave up 8 bases, with 32 bases separating them. Germline V lookup: CDR1 MDHEN, CDR2 SYDVKM. CDR3 nucleotide sequence: TGTGCCAGCAGTTCCCCACCGGCCCTTGTGGCAGCACAAAACGGGGGCTACACCTTC. Residues: CASSSPPALVAAQNGGYTF.

The gene calls are TRBV5-4 and TRBJ2-3; 13 nucleotides match TRBD2. The CDR3 extends over 16 amino acids. Germline CDR1 reads SGHNT; CDR2 reads YYREEE (reference sequence). Trimming removed 2 bases from V and 3 bases from J; junction bases left unmatched: 3. This CDR3 reads CASSLGTSGKTDTQYF. CDR3 nucleotide sequence: TGTGCCAGCAGCTTAGGGACTAGCGGGAAAACAGATACGCAGTATTTT.

CDR3 nucleotide sequence: TGTGCCAGCAGCAGAGCCGGGACAGGGACCAATGAGCAGTTCTTC. Translating it yields CASSRAGTGTNEQFF. The gene calls are TRBV9 and TRBJ2-1; 9 bases fit TRBD1. V shed 4 bases, J shed 6 bases, and the junction held 8 bases outside the gene matches. This CDR3 has 15 amino acids. CDR1 is SGDLS and CDR2 is YYNGEE in the germline V gene.

CDR3 region: CASSPGGSRETQYF. The CDR3 DNA sequence: TGTGCCAGTAGTCCCGGGGGGAGTCGAGAGACCCAGTACTTC. The V gene is TRBV19, the J gene TRBJ2-5, with 7 nucleotides matching TRBD2. The CDR3 has 14 amino acids. Germline CDR1 and CDR2: LNHDA and SQIVND (reference sequence). The V segment lost 5 bases and the J segment 4 bases; nucleotides outside the gene matches: 7. The full variable domain, rest sourced from reference TRBV19 and TRBJ2-5, is DGGITQSPKYLFRKEGQNVTLSCEQNLNHDAMYWYRQDPGQGLRLIYYSQIVNDFQKGDIAEGYSVSREKKESFPLTVTSAQKNPTAFYLCASSPGGSRETQYFGPGTRLLVL.

The chain couples TRBV10-3 to TRBJ2-5; weak D call: TRBD1 (6 bases). V lost 5 bases and J 3 bases, leaving 7 bases between the germline ends. CDR3 length equals 12 residues. The germline V gene has CDR1 ENHRY and CDR2 SYGVKD. CDR3 region: CAISQGKETQYF. Here the CDR3 DNA reads TGTGCCATCAGTCAGGGGAAAGAGACCCAGTACTTC.

This clone was detected only a few times. The V gene is TRBV11-2, the J gene TRBJ1-1, with unresolved D. The CDR3 contains 13 residues. Between the trimmed V and J ends, which lost 3 bases and 1 base, there was a span of 6 bases. The germline gives CDR1 SGHAT, CDR2 FQNNGV. CDR3 residues: CASSFARNTEAFF. CDR3 nucleotide sequence: TGTGCCAGCAGCTTTGCGAGGAACACTGAAGCTTTCTTT.

The chain is built from TRBV10-2 and TRBJ2-1, with a weak D call TRBD2 (6 bases). The CDR3 is 14 amino acids. CDR1 is WSHSY, CDR2 SAAADI, per germline. The germline V and J ends were trimmed by 7 bases and 7 bases, with 17 bases remaining between them. Here the CDR3 reads CASKTSRGANEQFF. CDR3 DNA: TGCGCCAGCAAAACTAGCCGGGGTGCTAATGAGCAGTTCTTC.

This clone was seen only once. The CDR3 protein is CASSLAGGTYEQYF. CDR3 coding DNA: TGTGCCAGCAGCTTGGCGGGGGGCACCTACGAGCAGTACTTC. This chain links TRBV5-6 with TRBJ2-7; D may be TRBD2 (7 bases). CDR1 SGHDT and CDR2 YYEEEE come from the germline V gene. This CDR3 has 14 residues. Trimming removed 0 bases at V and 2 bases at J, with 9 bases between.

V usage is TRBV9 and J usage is TRBJ2-5; 8 bases agree with TRBD1. Germline assignment: CDR1 SGDLS and CDR2 YYNGEE. The CDR3 loop spans 15 amino acids. V shed 3 bases, J shed 5 bases, and the junction held 9 bases outside the gene matches. This CDR3 reads CASSATDRGPETQYF. Written as DNA, the CDR3 is TGTGCCAGCAGCGCAACCGACAGGGGACCGGAGACCCAGTACTTC.

The rearrangement links TRBV11-2 to TRBJ2-7; unclear D gene. CDR1 and CDR2 from the germline V gene are SGHAT and FQNNGV. Trimming pared 4 bases from V and 3 bases from J, leaving 4 bases between. The CDR3 is made up of 11 amino acids. Written as DNA, the CDR3 is TGTGCCAGCAGCTCCCACTACGAGCAGTACTTC. It yields the protein CASSSHYEQYF.

The V call is TRBV11-2, the J call TRBJ2-2; maybe TRBD1 (5 bases). The V gene's germline CDR1 is SGHAT and CDR2 FQNNGV. V was trimmed by 5 bases and J by 4 bases, leaving 20 bases between them. This CDR3 contains 17 residues. CDR3 sequence reads: CASSSRVSKVVTGELFF. DNA of the CDR3: TGTGCCAGCAGCAGCAGGGTAAGTAAGGTAGTCACCGGGGAGCTGTTTTTT. The entire variable domain, with the rest obtained from reference TRBV11-2 and TRBJ2-2, is as follows: EAGVAQSPRYKIIEKRQSVAFWCNPISGHATLYWYQQILGQGPKLLIQFQNNGVVDDSQLPKDRFSAERLKGVDSTLKIQPAKLEDSAVYLCASSSRVSKVVTGELFFGEGSRLTVL.

The chain joins TRBV18 to TRBJ2-3, with 10 bases identical to TRBD2. The V gene end was trimmed by 3 bases and the J gene end by 6 bases; junction bases not matched to a gene: 12. This CDR3 is built from 17 residues. Germline V CDR1 and CDR2: KGHSH, LQKENI. The CDR3 coding sequence is TGTGCCAGCTCACCCGCGGTTCTAGCGGGAGAGGGCGATACGCAGTATTTT. Its translation: CASSPAVLAGEGDTQYF.

The chain has TRBV7-2 and TRBJ2-1; TRBD2 agrees at 12 bases. Germline CDR1 and CDR2: SGHTA and FQGNSA. V was clipped by 5 bases and J by 5 bases; unmatched bases: 4. The CDR3 consists of 15 residues. For the CDR3, the DNA is TGTGCCAGCAGCCTCCCTAGCGGGAGGGACAATGAGCAGTTCTTC. It yields the protein CASSLPSGRDNEQFF.

The rearrangement uses TRBV27 and TRBJ1-4, with 7 bases that match TRBD1. The V and J ends lost 5 bases and 4 bases, in that order; junction bases with no gene match: 4. CDR3 length: 14 amino acids. CDR1 and CDR2 (germline): MNHEY, SMNVEV (reference sequence). This CDR3 reads CASSHQGGNEKLFF. CDR3 sequence (DNA): TGTGCCAGCAGTCACCAGGGGGGTAATGAAAAACTGTTTTTT.

The count of this clone is one. The J gene is TRBJ1-5, the V gene TRBV18; no clear D gene. Trimming cost V 3 bases and J 4 bases, with 7 bases left between them. This CDR3 contains 13 residues. Germline CDR1 KGHSH, CDR2 LQKENI. CDR3 sequence: CASSPAGNQPQHF. The CDR3 DNA follows: TGTGCCAGCTCACCTGCGGGAAATCAGCCCCAGCATTTT.

The rearrangement uses TRBV29-1 and TRBJ2-7; tentatively, D is TRBD1 (6 bases). This CDR3 is built from 12 residues. Germline V gives CDR1 SQVTM, CDR2 ANQGSEA. Trimming left V 3 bases short and J 5 bases short, with 11 bases between. Written as DNA, the CDR3 is TGCAGCGTTGAGCAGGGGACGCACGAGCAGTACTTC. Translation gives CSVEQGTHEQYF.

The rearrangement joins TRBV27 to TRBJ1-5; 7 bases are shared with TRBD1. Germline V gene lookup returns CDR1 MNHEY and CDR2 SMNVEV (reference sequence). V lost 4 bases, J lost 5 bases, and 2 bases stayed unmatched. This CDR3 region has 13 residues. CDR3 DNA sequence: TGTGCCAGCAGTTGGGACAGAGATCAGCCCCAGCATTTT. Protein product: CASSWDRDQPQHF.

The chain carries TRBV19 and TRBJ2-7, with TRBD2 matching 13 bases. CDR3 size: 17 residues. V dropped 7 bases and J dropped 3; count of bases not matched to a gene: 12. The germline CDR1 and CDR2 sequences are LNHDA and SQIVND (reference sequence). The CDR3 bases are TGTGCCAGTACGGGACTAGCGGGACGGAAAGGGATCTACGAGCAGTACTTC. Translated, it gives CASTGLAGRKGIYEQYF.

The V call is TRBV15, the J call TRBJ2-3; D not certain. V lost 6 bases, J lost 7 bases, and 11 bases lay in between. The CDR3 covers 12 residues. Germline lookup yields CDR1 LNHNV and CDR2 YYDKDF (reference sequence). The CDR3 region is CATSSQPYTQYF. CDR3 DNA sequence: TGTGCCACCAGTAGTCAACCTTATACGCAGTATTTT.

The CDR3 loop is CASSALAKNIQYF. As DNA, the CDR3 is TGTGCCAGCAGTGCTCTAGCCAAAAACATTCAGTACTTC. The chain has TRBV2 and TRBJ2-4; D remains unclear. Germline-derived CDR1 and CDR2 are SNHLY and FYNNEI. The V end lost 4 bases, the J end lost 0 bases, and 4 bases lay between the germline ends. The CDR3 has 13 amino acids.